This T cell receptor (beta chain) derives from a study of OX40 agonist ivuxolimab in advanced cancers. About this clone: The same CDR3 arises from other DNA sequences in this sample as well.

In germline, CDR1 is SGHTS, CDR2 YDEGEE. There are 15 residues in the CDR3. V was shortened by 1 base and J by 1 base, with 9 bases between the two germline ends. The data were produced by immunoSEQ multiplex PCR, yet TCRdb's version contains in-frame clones alone and is incomplete. The table records 35,000 or so clones, under 85% of them present only once. The TCR was taken from an adult with an advanced solid tumor such as melanoma, head and neck, liver or kidney cancer. The material sequenced was CD4+ or CD8+ T cells sorted from blood, taken in a trial of the OX40 agonist ivuxolimab. V and J are TRBV5-8 and TRBJ1-5; D call uncertain. Written as DNA, the CDR3 is TGTGCCAGCAGCTTGACGACACACAGCAATCAGCCCCAGCATTTT. Translating it yields CASSLTTHSNQPQHF. Full variable domain (rest looked up from reference TRBV5-8 and TRBJ1-5): EAGVTQSPTHLIKTRGQQATLRCSPISGHTSVYWYQQALGLGLQFLLWYDEGEERNRGNFPPRFSGRQFPNYSSELNVNALELEDSALYLCASSLTTHSNQPQHFGDGTRLSIL.